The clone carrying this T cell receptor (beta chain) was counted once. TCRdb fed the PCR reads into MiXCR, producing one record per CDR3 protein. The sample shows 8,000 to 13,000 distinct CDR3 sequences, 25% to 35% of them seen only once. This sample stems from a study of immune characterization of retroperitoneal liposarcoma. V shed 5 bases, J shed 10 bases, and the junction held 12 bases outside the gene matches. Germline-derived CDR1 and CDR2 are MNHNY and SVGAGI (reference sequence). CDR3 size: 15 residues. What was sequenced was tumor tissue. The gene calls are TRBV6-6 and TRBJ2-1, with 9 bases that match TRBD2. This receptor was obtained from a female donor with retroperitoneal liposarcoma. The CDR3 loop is CASSDIRLAVYEQFF. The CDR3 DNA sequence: TGTGCCAGCAGTGACATAAGACTAGCGGTTTACGAGCAGTTCTTC.